Listed here is a single TCR beta chain. Its cognate antigen is unknown. Cells sorted as Tregs were CD4+, CD25+ and CD127-/low. V was shortened by 5 bases and J by 6 bases, with 5 bases between the two germline ends. The CDR3 runs to 11 residues. The germline V gene has CDR1 SNHLY and CDR2 FYNNEI. Study conclusions and caveats: Tumor memory CD4+ T cell TCR gene usage clustered with blood and lymph node memory CD4+ cells and lymph node naive CD4+ cells.

After constant-region reverse-primer amplification, full-length variable regions underwent semi-nested PCR with Nested Universal Primer A. MiXCR was run by TCRdb on the 5' RACE reads, yielding one entry per CDR3 protein. Here the sample spans about 32,000 distinct CDR3 sequences, 25% to 30% being singletons. This sequence was found in a female donor with breast cancer. Sequencing was done on a sample of tumor-infiltrating Tregs sorted from the breast tumor. The gene calls are TRBV2 and TRBJ2-1; D is uncertain. CDR3 bases: TGTGCCAGCAGTTTAGTCAATGAGCAGTTCTTC. It translates to CASSLVNEQFF.